This TCR beta chain was profiled in a study of Ad26.COV2.S vaccination and SARS-CoV-2 variants. Study in general: Administration of Ad26.COV2.S was intramuscular, either once or twice 56 days apart.

Per germline, CDR1 SGHRS and CDR2 YFSETQ. Trimming cost V 7 bases and J 0 bases, with 10 bases left between them. The CDR3 sequence is 14 residues long. Treatment specified: some 20 received Ad26.COV2.S at low or high dose, single or two shots; 5 received placebo; per-sample allocation not given. At day 63 after the first vaccine or placebo injection, samples were drawn. Remarks on this clone: Its antigen is as yet unknown.

The table came from immunoSEQ multiplex PCR; TCRdb's copy has only in-frame clones and leaves some out. The sample holds about 330,000 clones, almost 90% seen once. The study's findings and limits: Non-spike TCR breadth was similar in vaccine and placebo recipients. It is possible that the TCR breadth and depth analyses underestimated the total T cell responses. Placebo recipients trailed vaccine recipients in spike-specific TCR breadth.

The J gene is TRBJ2-2, the V gene TRBV5-1; D not certain. This clonotype was sampled from a person between 18 and 59 years old who received the Ad26.COV2.S COVID-19 vaccine or a placebo. The specimen comprised peripheral blood, sampled in a trial of Ad26.COV2.S vaccine versus placebo. CDR3 coding DNA: TGCGCCAGCCTCACAGACGCGAACACCGGGGAGCTGTTTTTT. As protein: CASLTDANTGELFF.